This TCR beta chain derives from a study of T-cell reconstitution after alpha-beta-depleted transplantation in children. Unique molecular identifiers tagged the TCRbeta library. One entry per CDR3 protein results from TCRdb running MiXCR on the PCR reads. The sample consists of around 600,000 distinct CDR3 sequences, 16% of them appearing once. Many counts were recorded for this clonotype. The origin of this receptor is a human donor who donated a stem cell graft to a child with acute myeloid leukemia. The sequenced sample was PBMCs from the stem cell graft donor, obtained from the stem cell graft.

DNA of the CDR3: TGCAGTGCTAGGGGATTAAACACCATATATTTT. This gives the protein CSARGLNTIYF. The chain uses TRBV20-1 and TRBJ1-3; D uncertain. Germline values: CDR1 DFQATT, CDR2 SNEGSKA (reference sequence). The CDR3 loop spans 11 amino acids. V was cut by 3 bases and J by 6 bases, with 6 bases left in between.